The clone carrying this TCR beta chain has only a few counts. The record originates from a study of blood T cells in healthy people across ages. Germline V gene data show CDR1 as SGDLS and CDR2 as YYNGEE. This CDR3 comprises 14 residues. Trimming stripped 0 bases from V and 1 base from J, with 5 bases between. A sample-barcoded 5' primer and a J-beta primer mix were used in a second PCR of roughly 7 to 11 cycles. TCRdb re-called the 5' RACE reads with MiXCR, one entry per CDR3 protein. The sample contains about 1 million distinct CDR3 sequences, under 45% of which appear only once. The chain carries TRBV9 and TRBJ2-4, with D tentatively TRBD2 (5 bases). The origin of this receptor is a woman aged 55-69 years in good health. Material for sequencing was blood. This chain's CDR3 is CASSVGGAKNIQYF. Here the CDR3 DNA reads TGTGCCAGCAGCGTAGGAGGGGCCAAAAACATTCAGTACTTC.